The source of this T cell receptor (beta chain) is a study of T cell responses to AZD1222 COVID-19 vaccine. Study-wide findings and caveats: When two AZD1222 doses had been given, Spike-specific TCR breadth and depth rose. CD4 TCRs associated with vaccination spanned spike, dominating at 160-218 and 743-854.

This clone came up once. The antigen is unknown. TCRdb keeps only in-frame clones here, not all; method: immunoSEQ multiplex PCR. The sample has over 130,000 clones, 90% to 95% seen once. The TCR comes from an adult in good health. Sequences were derived from peripheral blood, sampled on day 0 of AZD1222 vaccination.

CDR3 region: CASSLTDTEAFF. In nucleotides, the CDR3 is TGTGCCAGCAGCTTGACAGACACTGAAGCTTTCTTT. The chain carries TRBV11-2 and TRBJ1-1, with D perhaps TRBD1 (5 bases). This CDR3 spans 12 amino acids. In germline, CDR1 is SGHAT, CDR2 FQNNGV. Trimming shortened V by 3 bases and J by 3 bases, and 5 bases separated the two germline ends.